The clone carrying this TCR beta chain was found many times. Its antigen is still unknown. The CDR3 contains 17 residues. The V gene's germline CDR1 is MDHEN and CDR2 SYDVKM. Trimming cost V 5 bases and J 1 base, with 20 bases left between them. TCRdb called the reads again in MiXCR, with one record for every CDR3 protein. The sample records about 140,000 distinct CDR3 sequences, 5% to 6.5% being singletons. The data are from a study of T cell repertoires in cytomegalovirus infection. Study-wide background: From public TCR beta signatures came an indication of both CMV infection and matching HLA type. Study-wide results and caveats: Summed frequency of shared TCR beta families picked out CMV carriers who also had the relevant HLA.

The chain joins TRBV28 to TRBJ1-2; D is possibly TRBD1 (5 bases). The sequencing sample was made of PBMCs. The sequence was obtained from a human donor in good health (CMV status not recorded). Some clones in this sample may be carry-over from other donors' samples. The CDR3 loop reads CASSQPRVGEGNYGYTF. Written as DNA, the CDR3 is TGTGCCAGCAGTCAACCGCGGGTGGGGGAAGGTAACTATGGCTACACCTTC.